Listed below are T cell receptor beta chains from one sample, sequenced in a study of blood T cells in healthy people across ages. TCRdb re-called the 5' RACE reads with MiXCR, one entry per CDR3 protein. This sample has 630,000 or so distinct CDR3 sequences; about 34% occur once, and the top ten carry 15%. Sample: blood. The receptors originated from an elderly woman in good health. The CDR3 runs from the conserved cysteine through the conserved F or W. Fields, in order: clone size, J gene, D gene, V gene, CDR3 DNA, CDR3 protein. The D gene is left open where the match is weak. Size is omitted from some rows. Given values are once, few, many or a class for expanded clones.

abundance: .
j_gene: TRBJ2-7
d_gene: TRBD1
v_gene: TRBV3-1
CDR3nt: TGTGCCAGCAGCCAAGTCGGGACAGGGATCCACGAGCAGTACTTC
CDR3aa: CASSQVGTGIHEQYF

abundance: once
j_gene: TRBJ1-1
d_gene: .
v_gene: TRBV7-9
CDR3nt: TGTGCCAGCGGCTTCGGTGGGGGGAGGAACACTGAAGCTTTCTTT
CDR3aa: CASGFGGGRNTEAFF

abundance: many
j_gene: TRBJ2-7
d_gene: .
v_gene: TRBV4-2
CDR3nt: TGTGCCAGCAGCCCGCGGGACGGGGACTACGAGCAGTACTTC
CDR3aa: CASSPRDGDYEQYF

abundance: few
j_gene: TRBJ2-7
d_gene: TRBD2
v_gene: TRBV4-3
CDR3nt: TGCGCCAGCAGCCAACTCACCGGGACTAGTCACTCCGAGCAGTACTTC
CDR3aa: CASSQLTGTSHSEQYF

abundance: many
j_gene: TRBJ1-5
d_gene: TRBD1
v_gene: TRBV10-3
CDR3nt: TGTGCCATCAGGGGGACAGGGGACCATCAGCCCCAGCATTTT
CDR3aa: CAIRGTGDHQPQHF

abundance: .
j_gene: TRBJ1-1
d_gene: .
v_gene: TRBV7-8
CDR3nt: TGTGCCAGCAGCTTCGGTGGGGCGGCAGGGAACACTGAAGCTTTCTTT
CDR3aa: CASSFGGAAGNTEAFF

abundance: few
j_gene: TRBJ1-2
d_gene: .
v_gene: TRBV21-1
CDR3nt: TGTGCCAGCAGAAGTGGACAGGCCTATGGCTACACCTTC
CDR3aa: CASRSGQAYGYTF

abundance: many
j_gene: TRBJ2-4
d_gene: TRBD2
v_gene: TRBV5-1
CDR3nt: TGCGCCAGCACCATAGCGGGGGGGTTGGAGGTTCAGTACTTC
CDR3aa: CASTIAGGLEVQYF

abundance: many
j_gene: TRBJ2-5
d_gene: TRBD2
v_gene: TRBV9
CDR3nt: TGTGCCAGCAGCGCTGGACCGGGACTAGCGGGGGAGACCCAGTACTTC
CDR3aa: CASSAGPGLAGETQYF

abundance: few
j_gene: TRBJ2-7
d_gene: TRBD1
v_gene: TRBV12-3/TRBV12-4
CDR3nt: TGTGCCGGCAGTTTAAGAAGGGGGCTTTACGAGCAGTACTTC
CDR3aa: CAGSLRRGLYEQYF

abundance: .
j_gene: TRBJ2-2
d_gene: .
v_gene: TRBV4-2
CDR3nt: TGTGCCAGCAGCCAAGTAGTCGCTAGCGAAACCGGGGAGCTGTTTTTT
CDR3aa: CASSQVVASETGELFF

abundance: .
j_gene: TRBJ1-1
d_gene: .
v_gene: TRBV30
CDR3nt: TGTGCCTGGAGTGGGGCAGTGCGGGCTGAAGCTTTCTTT
CDR3aa: CAWSGAVRAEAFF

abundance: once
j_gene: TRBJ2-3
d_gene: TRBD1
v_gene: TRBV20-1
CDR3nt: TGCAGTGGGCGGAGACAGGGGAGCACAGATACGCAGTATTTT
CDR3aa: CSGRRQGSTDTQYF

abundance: many
j_gene: TRBJ2-4
d_gene: TRBD1
v_gene: TRBV3-1
CDR3nt: TGTGCCAGCAGCCTCCAGGACAGGGGAAACATTCAGTACTTC
CDR3aa: CASSLQDRGNIQYF

abundance: many
j_gene: TRBJ2-1
d_gene: .
v_gene: TRBV6-2/TRBV6-3
CDR3nt: TGTGCCAGCAGTTTTCGGGACTCAGGGGTGGGTGAGCAGTTCTTC
CDR3aa: CASSFRDSGVGEQFF

abundance: many
j_gene: TRBJ2-7
d_gene: .
v_gene: TRBV18
CDR3nt: TGTGCCAGCTCACCGGGTCCGGGGGTAGCCGAGCAGTACTTC
CDR3aa: CASSPGPGVAEQYF

abundance: many
j_gene: TRBJ1-4
d_gene: .
v_gene: TRBV20-1
CDR3nt: TGCAGTGCTAGTCTATCGGGGGGGACTAATGAAAAACTGTTTTTT
CDR3aa: CSASLSGGTNEKLFF

abundance: few
j_gene: TRBJ1-6
d_gene: .
v_gene: TRBV12-3/TRBV12-4
CDR3nt: TGTGCCAGCAGTCGAAGGCAGGGTATGGGGTCACCCCTCCACTTT
CDR3aa: CASSRRQGMGSPLHF

abundance: .
j_gene: TRBJ1-2
d_gene: .
v_gene: TRBV7-9
CDR3nt: TGTGCCAGCAGCTTAGGAATAACACACAGAACTGGCTACACCTTC
CDR3aa: CASSLGITHRTGYTF

abundance: .
j_gene: TRBJ2-2
d_gene: .
v_gene: TRBV7-2
CDR3nt: TGTGCCAGCAGCTTAGATGGGGCAGGGTTAAACACCGGGGAGCTGTTTTTT
CDR3aa: CASSLDGAGLNTGELFF

abundance: .
j_gene: TRBJ1-2
d_gene: .
v_gene: TRBV6-5
CDR3nt: TGTGCCAGCAGTTACTCCGGGCAGGAGGTTAACTATGGCTACACCTTC
CDR3aa: CASSYSGQEVNYGYTF

abundance: .
j_gene: TRBJ1-1
d_gene: .
v_gene: TRBV12-3/TRBV12-4
CDR3nt: TGTGCCAGCAGTTTCGCCCCCCCGCAGATAAGGAACACTGAAGCTTTCTTT
CDR3aa: CASSFAPPQIRNTEAFF

abundance: few
j_gene: TRBJ1-1
d_gene: TRBD1
v_gene: TRBV28
CDR3nt: TGTGCCAGCAGTTTCGTTAAGGGACAGCCGAACACTGAAGCTTTCTTT
CDR3aa: CASSFVKGQPNTEAFF

abundance: many
j_gene: TRBJ2-1
d_gene: .
v_gene: TRBV11-2
CDR3nt: TGTGCCAGCAGCTTAGTCCGGAAGGGGGACCCCAATGAGCAGTTCTTC
CDR3aa: CASSLVRKGDPNEQFF

abundance: many
j_gene: TRBJ1-1
d_gene: TRBD1
v_gene: TRBV7-2
CDR3nt: TGTGCCAGCAGCCCCGGGACAGACACTGAAGCTTTCTTT
CDR3aa: CASSPGTDTEAFF

abundance: .
j_gene: TRBJ2-1
d_gene: .
v_gene: TRBV18
CDR3nt: TGTGCCAGCTCACGGACGGACTCCTACAATGAGCAGTTCTTC
CDR3aa: CASSRTDSYNEQFF

abundance: many
j_gene: TRBJ1-6
d_gene: .
v_gene: TRBV7-9
CDR3nt: TGTGCCAGCAGCTTAACGAATTCACCCCTCCACTTT
CDR3aa: CASSLTNSPLHF

abundance: many
j_gene: TRBJ2-3
d_gene: .
v_gene: TRBV6-1
CDR3nt: TGTGCCAGCGTTTACACAGATACGCAGTATTTT
CDR3aa: CASVYTDTQYF

abundance: .
j_gene: TRBJ2-7
d_gene: TRBD1
v_gene: TRBV30
CDR3nt: TGTGCCTGGTCCTCCTCGACCTGGGACAGCTCCTACGGGCAGTACTTC
CDR3aa: CAWSSSTWDSSYGQYF

abundance: .
j_gene: TRBJ2-1
d_gene: .
v_gene: TRBV29-1
CDR3nt: TGCAGCGGAACGAGCGCTTTAGGGATTGCTTACAATGAGCAGTTCTTC
CDR3aa: CSGTSALGIAYNEQFF

abundance: many
j_gene: TRBJ2-6
d_gene: .
v_gene: TRBV4-2
CDR3nt: TGTGCCAGCAGCCAAGATCGGGGGTCCGATTGGGGGGCCAACGTCCTGACTTTC
CDR3aa: CASSQDRGSDWGANVLTF

abundance: many
j_gene: TRBJ2-1
d_gene: TRBD1
v_gene: TRBV6-6
CDR3nt: TGTGCCAGCAGTTTGACCGGACAGGGTGGAAATGAGCAGTTCTTC
CDR3aa: CASSLTGQGGNEQFF

abundance: .
j_gene: TRBJ1-1
d_gene: .
v_gene: TRBV10-2
CDR3nt: TGCGCCAGCAGTGAGAGGACCCTGAACACTGAAGCTTTCTTT
CDR3aa: CASSERTLNTEAFF

abundance: .
j_gene: TRBJ2-2
d_gene: .
v_gene: TRBV10-3
CDR3nt: TGTGCCACCAGGGATAGCAGGGGCTCGAACACCGGGGAGCTGTTTTTT
CDR3aa: CATRDSRGSNTGELFF

abundance: .
j_gene: TRBJ2-1
d_gene: TRBD2
v_gene: TRBV7-9
CDR3nt: TGTGCCAGCAGCTTACGAAGGCGGGGGGGCAAGGGCAATGAGCAGTTCTTC
CDR3aa: CASSLRRRGGKGNEQFF

abundance: .
j_gene: TRBJ1-1
d_gene: .
v_gene: TRBV12-3/TRBV12-4
CDR3nt: TGTGCCAGCGTGGGGGACTACGGGGGAATGAACACTGAAGCTTTCTTT
CDR3aa: CASVGDYGGMNTEAFF

abundance: few
j_gene: TRBJ2-7
d_gene: TRBD1
v_gene: TRBV9
CDR3nt: TGTGCCAGCAGCGTAGGGACAGGCGATTCCTACGAGCAGTACTTC
CDR3aa: CASSVGTGDSYEQYF

abundance: many
j_gene: TRBJ2-5
d_gene: TRBD1
v_gene: TRBV7-6
CDR3nt: TGTGCCAGCAGCTTTCGACAGGGGGGAGAGACCCAGTACTTC
CDR3aa: CASSFRQGGETQYF

abundance: once
j_gene: TRBJ2-5
d_gene: TRBD2
v_gene: TRBV6-1
CDR3nt: TGTACCAGCAGCCTAAGACTAGCGGGGGGCTCCGGGCAGTACTTC
CDR3aa: CTSSLRLAGGSGQYF

abundance: many
j_gene: TRBJ2-1
d_gene: .
v_gene: TRBV28
CDR3nt: TGTGCCAGCAGCCGTAAATCTCCGGGGGAGCAGTTCTTC
CDR3aa: CASSRKSPGEQFF

abundance: once
j_gene: TRBJ2-5
d_gene: .
v_gene: TRBV4-1
CDR3nt: TGCGCCAGCAGCCAACTAGCGTCGGACGGACAAGAGACCCAGTACTTC
CDR3aa: CASSQLASDGQETQYF

abundance: once
j_gene: TRBJ2-1
d_gene: .
v_gene: TRBV9
CDR3nt: TGTGCCAGCAGCGGATATAGCGGATCAGGGAAGAATGAGCAGTTCTTC
CDR3aa: CASSGYSGSGKNEQFF

abundance: .
j_gene: TRBJ1-4
d_gene: TRBD1
v_gene: TRBV7-8
CDR3nt: TGTGCCAGCAAGTGGGACAGGGCCAACGAAAAACTGTTTTTT
CDR3aa: CASKWDRANEKLFF

abundance: many
j_gene: TRBJ2-6
d_gene: .
v_gene: TRBV9
CDR3nt: TGTGCCAGCAGCGTAGACACGGGCCCCAGGGGGGCCAACGTCCTGACTTTC
CDR3aa: CASSVDTGPRGANVLTF

abundance: .
j_gene: TRBJ2-6
d_gene: .
v_gene: TRBV29-1
CDR3nt: TGCAGCGTTCTTTCCGGGGCCAACGTCCTGACTTTC
CDR3aa: CSVLSGANVLTF

abundance: .
j_gene: TRBJ1-1
d_gene: .
v_gene: TRBV5-1
CDR3nt: TGCGCCAGCAGCTTGGAAGGGGCTCCGGGGGCTGAAGCTTTCTTT
CDR3aa: CASSLEGAPGAEAFF

abundance: many
j_gene: TRBJ1-6
d_gene: .
v_gene: TRBV20-1
CDR3nt: TGCAGTGCTAGAGATTCGTCCGCCAGGAATTCACCCCTCCACTTT
CDR3aa: CSARDSSARNSPLHF

abundance: few
j_gene: TRBJ2-5
d_gene: .
v_gene: TRBV19
CDR3nt: TGTGCCAGTAGTATAGTAGGGTCCTTGGAGACCCAGTACTTC
CDR3aa: CASSIVGSLETQYF

abundance: .
j_gene: TRBJ1-5
d_gene: TRBD1
v_gene: TRBV20-1
CDR3nt: TGCAGTGCCCCCTCAGGGGGGGCTGAAGGCAATCAGCCCCAGCATTTT
CDR3aa: CSAPSGGAEGNQPQHF

abundance: many
j_gene: TRBJ2-7
d_gene: TRBD1
v_gene: TRBV25-1
CDR3nt: TGTGCCAGCCAAAAAGACGACAGGGGATGGGTCGAGCAGTACTTC
CDR3aa: CASQKDDRGWVEQYF

abundance: many
j_gene: TRBJ1-5
d_gene: .
v_gene: TRBV27
CDR3nt: TGTGCCAGCAGTCCCTACATCAATAGCAATCAGCCCCAGCATTTT
CDR3aa: CASSPYINSNQPQHF

abundance: many
j_gene: TRBJ2-5
d_gene: TRBD1
v_gene: TRBV11-2
CDR3nt: TGTGCCAGCAGCCCGACAGGGGGCCGGGAGACCCAGTACTTC
CDR3aa: CASSPTGGRETQYF

abundance: many
j_gene: TRBJ2-1
d_gene: TRBD2
v_gene: TRBV10-3
CDR3nt: TGTGCCATGGGGTCGGAGCGGGATTCCTACAATGAGCAGTTCTTC
CDR3aa: CAMGSERDSYNEQFF